The 14 T cell receptor beta chains below all came from one sample that was sequenced in a study of cytomegalovirus exposure and HLA in healthy donors. Primers included in the PCR were 60 Vbeta and 13 Jbeta primers. The table came from immunoSEQ multiplex PCR; TCRdb's copy has only in-frame clones and leaves some out. The profile covers some 130,000 clones, with 81% appearing a single time and 0.55% to 0.85% taken by the ten largest. Sequenced material: PBMCs. These receptors were obtained from a young man in good health and CMV-seronegative.

The gene calls are TRBV5-1 and TRBJ2-7, with 7 nucleotides matching TRBD2. The germline V gene encodes CDR1 SGHRS and CDR2 YFSETQ. J lost 4 bases, V lost 1 base, and 8 bases had no gene match. The length of the CDR3 is 15 residues. CDR3 protein: CASSLLAGREYEQYF. The DNA for the CDR3 is TGCGCCAGCAGCTTGTTGGCAGGGAGGGAGTACGAGCAGTACTTC.

The chain recombines TRBV4-3 with TRBJ1-2, with D tentatively TRBD1 (5 bases). V shed 0 bases and J shed 0 bases, with 14 bases lying between them. Germline V gene sequence: CDR1 LGHNA, CDR2 YSLEER. CDR3 size: 17 residues. The CDR3, as DNA: TGCGCCAGCAGCCAAGATCCCAGACAGCTACCTAACTATGGCTACACCTTC. It yields the protein CASSQDPRQLPNYGYTF.

The J gene is TRBJ2-5, the V gene TRBV5-4, with no clear D. This CDR3 is built from 11 residues. CDR1 is SGHNT, CDR2 YYREEE, per germline (reference sequence). V was clipped by 4 bases and J by 4 bases, with 5 bases between them. The CDR3 is CASSLRETQYF. The DNA for the CDR3 is TGTGCCAGCAGCCTCAGAGAGACCCAGTACTTC.

DNA of the CDR3: TGCGCCAGCAGCCAAGGAGGACAGGGGCCCTACACCTTC. It translates to CASSQGGQGPYTF. V and J are TRBV4-1 and TRBJ1-2; TRBD1 aligns across 9 bases. The CDR3 length is 13 residues. Germline values: CDR1 MGHRA, CDR2 YSYEKL. Trimming removed 1 base from V and 10 bases from J; junction bases left unmatched: 4.

V usage is TRBV6-6 and J usage is TRBJ1-4, with 9 bases identical to TRBD1. CDR3 size: 13 residues. With 5 bases clipped from V and 10 bases from J, the junction kept 5 bases outside the gene matches. Germline V CDR1 and CDR2: MNHNY, SVGAGI (reference sequence). The CDR3 sequence is CASSLRTGAKLFF. CDR3 nucleotide sequence: TGTGCCAGCAGTCTCCGGACAGGGGCAAAACTGTTTTTT.

This clone was observed once. The chain recombines TRBV19 with TRBJ2-1, with a weak D call TRBD2 (5 bases). The CDR3 spans 13 residues. Germline V CDR1 and CDR2: LNHDA, SQIVND (reference sequence). Between the trimmed V and J ends, which lost 8 bases and 8 bases, there was a span of 16 bases. CDR3 DNA: TGTGCCAGTCACGGGGTAGTGAGCGATGAGCAGTTCTTC. Translated, it gives CASHGVVSDEQFF.

The rearrangement links TRBV10-2 to TRBJ2-3; TRBD2 agrees at 8 bases. Germline V lookup: CDR1 WSHSY, CDR2 SAAADI. There are 15 residues in the CDR3. Trimming cost V 8 bases and J 0 bases; bases outside gene matches: 7. CDR3 in DNA: TGCGCCAGCTTCGTTCAGCGGGGGAGCACAGATACGCAGTATTTT. Translated, it gives CASFVQRGSTDTQYF.

This chain links TRBV15 with TRBJ2-7, with TRBD2 identical over 8 bases. Germline assignment: CDR1 LNHNV and CDR2 YYDKDF (reference sequence). Germline trimming cut 3 bases from V and 3 bases from J; bases unmatched to any gene: 13. CDR3 length: 17 residues. CDR3 residues: CATSSDFSGADFYEQYF. The CDR3 DNA reads TGTGCCACCAGCAGTGATTTTAGCGGGGCAGATTTCTACGAGCAGTACTTC.

The chain recombines TRBV19 with TRBJ2-7, with 7 nucleotides matching TRBD2. CDR3 size: 14 residues. Germline CDR1 and CDR2: LNHDA and SQIVND (reference sequence). V was pared by 4 bases and J by 2 bases, with 5 bases of the junction left unmatched. The DNA of the CDR3 is TGTGCCAGTAGTACCGGGACTATTCCCTACGAGCAGTACTTC. Translated: CASSTGTIPYEQYF.

The V call is TRBV7-2, the J call TRBJ1-5, with D possibly TRBD1 on 6 matching bases. Germline V lookup: CDR1 SGHTA, CDR2 FQGNSA. The CDR3 consists of 16 residues. V gave up 3 bases and J gave up 5 bases, with 17 bases separating them. As DNA, the CDR3 is TGTGCCAGCAGCTTGAGTAGCGGGACAACCTATCAGCCCCAGCATTTT. It specifies CASSLSSGTTYQPQHF.

The gene calls are TRBV6-5 and TRBJ1-5, with 7 bases identical to TRBD1. The ends lost 6 bases at V and 6 bases at J; junction bases unmatched: 8. Looked up from germline, CDR1 is MNHEY and CDR2 is SVGAGI. CDR3 size: 14 residues. The CDR3 region has the DNA TGTGCCAGCAGCTTCGACAGGGACGGTCAGCCCCAGCATTTT. The encoded protein is CASSFDRDGQPQHF.

This chain joins TRBV7-2 and TRBJ2-3; 10 nucleotides line up with TRBD2. Germline-derived CDR1 and CDR2 are SGHTA and FQGNSA. The CDR3 has 15 residues. Trimming at V came to 6 bases and at J to 5 bases, leaving 8 bases not matched to a gene. DNA for the CDR3: TGTGCCAGCAGGGACAGCGGGGGGGCCTTAGATACGCAGTATTTT. Translated: CASRDSGGALDTQYF.

The chain links TRBV2 to TRBJ1-1; TRBD1 is a possible D gene (6 bases). Per the germline V gene, CDR1 is SNHLY and CDR2 is FYNNEI. The CDR3 spans 11 residues. Trimming stripped 8 bases from V and 6 bases from J, with 10 bases between. DNA for the CDR3: TGTGCCAGCGCAACAGGGTCTGAAGCTTTCTTT. It translates to CASATGSEAFF.

CDR3 protein: CASSRGRNILDNYGYTF. The CDR3 bases are TGTGCCAGCAGCCGGGGGAGGAATATACTGGATAACTATGGCTACACCTTC. This chain joins TRBV7-2 and TRBJ1-2, with D perhaps matching TRBD1 (5 bases). Germline assignment: CDR1 SGHTA and CDR2 FQGNSA. Trimming took 5 bases from V and 1 from J, leaving 20 bases between them. The CDR3 contains 17 residues. Based on the CDR3 plus reference TRBV7-2 and TRBJ1-2, the full variable domain is GAGVSQSPSNKVTEKGKDVELRCDPISGHTALYWYRQSLGQGLEFLIYFQGNSAPDKSGLPSDRFSAERTGGSVSTLTIQRTQQEDSAVYLCASSRGRNILDNYGYTFGSGTRLTVV.